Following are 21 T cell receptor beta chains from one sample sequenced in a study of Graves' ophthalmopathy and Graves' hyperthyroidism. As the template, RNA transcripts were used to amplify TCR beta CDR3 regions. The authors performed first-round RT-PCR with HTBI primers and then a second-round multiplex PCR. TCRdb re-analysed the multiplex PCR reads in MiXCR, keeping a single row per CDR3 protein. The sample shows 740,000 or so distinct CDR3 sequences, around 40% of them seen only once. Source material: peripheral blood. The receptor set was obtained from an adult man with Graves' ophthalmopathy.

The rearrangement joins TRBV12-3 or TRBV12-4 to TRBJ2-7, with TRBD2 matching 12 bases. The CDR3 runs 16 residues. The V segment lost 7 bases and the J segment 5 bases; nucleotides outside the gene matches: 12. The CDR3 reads CASNHLMTSGSHEQYF. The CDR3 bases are TGTGCCAGCAACCACCTCATGACTAGCGGGAGCCACGAGCAGTACTTC.

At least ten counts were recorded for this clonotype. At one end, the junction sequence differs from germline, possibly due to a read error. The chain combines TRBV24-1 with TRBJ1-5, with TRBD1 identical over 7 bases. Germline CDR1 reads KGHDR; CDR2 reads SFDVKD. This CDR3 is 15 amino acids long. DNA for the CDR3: TGTGCCAGCAGTGAAGCAGGGGGGGCGACTCAGCCCCAGCATTTT. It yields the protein CASSEAGGATQPQHF.

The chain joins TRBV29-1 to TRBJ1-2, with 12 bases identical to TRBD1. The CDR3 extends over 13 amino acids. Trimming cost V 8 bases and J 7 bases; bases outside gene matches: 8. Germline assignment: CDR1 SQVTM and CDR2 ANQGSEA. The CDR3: CSLAGTGGLGYTF. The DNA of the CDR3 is TGCAGCTTAGCCGGGACAGGGGGCCTTGGCTACACCTTC.

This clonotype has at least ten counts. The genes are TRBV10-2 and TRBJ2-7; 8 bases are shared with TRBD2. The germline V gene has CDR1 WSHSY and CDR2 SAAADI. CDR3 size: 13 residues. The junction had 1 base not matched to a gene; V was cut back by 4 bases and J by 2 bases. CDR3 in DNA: TGCGCCAGCAGTGTCGGGAGGGCCTACGAGCAGTACTTC. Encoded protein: CASSVGRAYEQYF.

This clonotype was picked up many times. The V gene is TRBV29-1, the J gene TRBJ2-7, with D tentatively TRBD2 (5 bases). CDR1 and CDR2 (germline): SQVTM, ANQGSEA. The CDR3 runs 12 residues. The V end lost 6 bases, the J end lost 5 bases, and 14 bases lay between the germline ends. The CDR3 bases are TGCAGCGTCCGGAGGTCGGGTGACGAGCAGTACTTC. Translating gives CSVRRSGDEQYF.

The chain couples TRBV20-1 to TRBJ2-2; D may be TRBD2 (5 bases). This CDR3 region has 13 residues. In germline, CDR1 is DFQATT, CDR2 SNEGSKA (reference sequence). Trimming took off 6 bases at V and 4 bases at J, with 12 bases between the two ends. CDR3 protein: CSAREGLTGELFF. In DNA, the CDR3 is TGCAGTGCGAGGGAAGGGCTCACCGGGGAGCTGTTTTTT.

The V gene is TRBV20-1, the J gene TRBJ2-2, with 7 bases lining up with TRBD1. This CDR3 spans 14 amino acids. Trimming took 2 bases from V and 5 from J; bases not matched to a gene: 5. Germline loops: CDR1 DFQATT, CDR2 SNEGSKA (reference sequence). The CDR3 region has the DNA TGCAGTGCTAGAAAGGGGGCCTATACCGGGGAGCTGTTTTTT. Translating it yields CSARKGAYTGELFF.

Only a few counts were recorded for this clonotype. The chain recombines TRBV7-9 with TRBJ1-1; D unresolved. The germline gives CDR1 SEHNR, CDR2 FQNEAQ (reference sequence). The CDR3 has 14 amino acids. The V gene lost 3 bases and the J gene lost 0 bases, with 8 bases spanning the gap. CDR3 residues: CASSFEDLNTEAFF. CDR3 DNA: TGTGCCAGCAGCTTCGAGGATCTGAACACTGAAGCTTTCTTT.

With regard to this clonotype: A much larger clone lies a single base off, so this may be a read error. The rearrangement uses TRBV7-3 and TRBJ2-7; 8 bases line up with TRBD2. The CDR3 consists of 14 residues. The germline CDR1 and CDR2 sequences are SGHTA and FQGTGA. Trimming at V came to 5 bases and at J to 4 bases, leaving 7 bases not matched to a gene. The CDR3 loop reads CASSPLGREYEQYF. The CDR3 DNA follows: TGTGCCAGCAGCCCTCTCGGGAGGGAATACGAGCAGTACTTC.

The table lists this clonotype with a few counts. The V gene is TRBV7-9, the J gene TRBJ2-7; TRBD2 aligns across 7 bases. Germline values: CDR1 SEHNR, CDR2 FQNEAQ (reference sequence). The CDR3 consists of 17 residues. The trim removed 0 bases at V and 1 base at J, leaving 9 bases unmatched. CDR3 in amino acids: CASSLAAMGGGSYEQYF. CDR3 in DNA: TGTGCCAGCAGCTTAGCGGCTATGGGGGGAGGGTCCTACGAGCAGTACTTC.

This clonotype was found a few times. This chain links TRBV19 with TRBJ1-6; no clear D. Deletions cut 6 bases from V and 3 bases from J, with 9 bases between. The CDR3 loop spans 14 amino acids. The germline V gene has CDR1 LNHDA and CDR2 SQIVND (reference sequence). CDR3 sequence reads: CASRENNYNSPLHF. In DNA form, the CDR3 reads TGTGCCAGTAGGGAAAACAACTATAATTCACCCCTCCACTTT.

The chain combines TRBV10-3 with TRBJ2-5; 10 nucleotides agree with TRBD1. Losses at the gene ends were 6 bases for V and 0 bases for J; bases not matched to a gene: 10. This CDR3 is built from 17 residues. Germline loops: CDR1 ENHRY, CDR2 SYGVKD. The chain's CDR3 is CAISAGTGVLNQETQYF. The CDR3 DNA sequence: TGTGCCATCAGCGCCGGGACAGGGGTCTTAAACCAAGAGACCCAGTACTTC.

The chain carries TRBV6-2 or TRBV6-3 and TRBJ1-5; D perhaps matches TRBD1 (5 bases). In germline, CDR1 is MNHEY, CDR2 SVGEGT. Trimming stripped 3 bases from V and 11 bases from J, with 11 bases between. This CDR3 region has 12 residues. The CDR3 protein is CASSYQGLSQHF. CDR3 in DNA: TGTGCCAGCAGTTATCAGGGTTTGTCCCAGCATTTT.

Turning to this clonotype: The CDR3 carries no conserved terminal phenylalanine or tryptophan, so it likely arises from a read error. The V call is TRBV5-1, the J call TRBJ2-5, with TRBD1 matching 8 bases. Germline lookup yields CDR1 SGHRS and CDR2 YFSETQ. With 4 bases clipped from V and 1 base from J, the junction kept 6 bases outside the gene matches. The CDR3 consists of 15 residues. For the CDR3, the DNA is TGCGCCAGCAGCGCGTCGACAGGGGTCCAAGAGACCCAGTACCTC. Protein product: CASSASTGVQETQYL.

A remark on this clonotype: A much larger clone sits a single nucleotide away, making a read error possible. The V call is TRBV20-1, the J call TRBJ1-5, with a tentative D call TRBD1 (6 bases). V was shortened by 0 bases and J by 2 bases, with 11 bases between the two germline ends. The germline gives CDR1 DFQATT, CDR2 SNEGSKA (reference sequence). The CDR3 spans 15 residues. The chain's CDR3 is CSARDSRGGNQPQHF. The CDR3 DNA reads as TGCAGTGCTAGAGATTCCAGGGGAGGCAATCAGCCCCAGCATTTT.

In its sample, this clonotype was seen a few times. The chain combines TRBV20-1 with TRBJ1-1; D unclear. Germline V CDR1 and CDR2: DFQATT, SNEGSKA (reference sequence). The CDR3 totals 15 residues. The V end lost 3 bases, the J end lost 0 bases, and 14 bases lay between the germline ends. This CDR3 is CSARPFGLLNTEAFF. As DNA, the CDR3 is TGCAGTGCTAGGCCCTTCGGACTCTTGAACACTGAAGCTTTCTTT.

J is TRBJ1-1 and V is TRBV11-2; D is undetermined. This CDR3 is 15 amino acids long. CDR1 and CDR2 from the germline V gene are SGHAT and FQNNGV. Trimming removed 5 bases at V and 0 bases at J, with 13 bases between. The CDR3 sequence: CASSRHGHLNTEAFF. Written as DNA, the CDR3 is TGTGCCAGCAGCAGACATGGGCATCTGAACACTGAAGCTTTCTTT.

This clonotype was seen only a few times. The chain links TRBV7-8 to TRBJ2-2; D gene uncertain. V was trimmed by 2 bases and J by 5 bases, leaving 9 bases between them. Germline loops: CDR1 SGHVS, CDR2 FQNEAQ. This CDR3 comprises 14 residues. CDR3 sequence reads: CASSLLSRTGELFF. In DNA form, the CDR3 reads TGTGCCAGCAGCTTACTTTCAAGGACCGGGGAGCTGTTTTTT. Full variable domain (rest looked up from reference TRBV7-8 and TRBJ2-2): GAGVSQSPRYKVAKRGQDVALRCDPISGHVSLFWYQQALGQGPEFLTYFQNEAQLDKSGLPSDRFFAERPEGSVSTLKIQRTQQEDSAVYLCASSLLSRTGELFFGEGSRLTVL.

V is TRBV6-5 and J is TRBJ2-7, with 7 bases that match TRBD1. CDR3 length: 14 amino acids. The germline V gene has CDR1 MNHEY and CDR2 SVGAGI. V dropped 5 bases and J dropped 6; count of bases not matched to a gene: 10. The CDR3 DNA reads TGTGCCAGCAGTCGAGACAGGGCTTTGGGCGAGCAGTACTTC. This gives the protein CASSRDRALGEQYF.

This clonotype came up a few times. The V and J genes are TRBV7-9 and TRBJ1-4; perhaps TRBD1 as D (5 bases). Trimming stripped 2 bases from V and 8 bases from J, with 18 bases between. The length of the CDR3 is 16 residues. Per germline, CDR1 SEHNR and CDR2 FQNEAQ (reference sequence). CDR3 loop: CASSLIAGDLGEKLFF. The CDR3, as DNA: TGTGCCAGCAGCTTAATAGCCGGGGACCTAGGAGAAAAACTGTTTTTT.

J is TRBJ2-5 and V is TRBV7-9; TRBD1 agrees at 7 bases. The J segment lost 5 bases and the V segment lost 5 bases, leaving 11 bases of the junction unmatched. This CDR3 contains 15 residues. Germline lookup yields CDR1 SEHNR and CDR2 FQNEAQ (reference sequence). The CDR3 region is CASSLTEGRGETQYF. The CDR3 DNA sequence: TGTGCCAGCAGCCTAACCGAGGGCAGGGGGGAGACCCAGTACTTC. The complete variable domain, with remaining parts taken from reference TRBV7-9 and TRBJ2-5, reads DTGVSQNPRHKITKRGQNVTFRCDPISEHNRLYWYRQTLGQGPEFLTYFQNEAQLEKSRLLSDRFSAERPKGSFSTLEIQRTEQGDSAMYLCASSLTEGRGETQYFGPGTRLLVL.